The source of this T cell receptor (beta chain) is a study of blood T cells in healthy people across ages. This CDR3 comprises 16 residues. Germline V gene data show CDR1 as LGHNT and CDR2 as FRNRAP. V lost 1 base, J lost 11 bases, and 10 bases stayed unmatched. A second PCR, run for about 6 to 12 cycles, used a sample-barcoded 5' primer plus a J-beta primer mix. TCRdb re-called the 5' RACE reads through MiXCR, storing one row per CDR3 protein. Among around 1.5 million distinct CDR3 sequences listed, roughly 40% were seen once. The chain has TRBV12-5 and TRBJ2-5; 13 bases fit TRBD2. The sample comprised blood. This TCR was sampled from a woman aged 18-29 years in good health. The CDR3, as DNA: TGTGCTAGTGGTTTGGCGACTAGCGGGAGGCCCCATGAGCAGTACTTC. This gives the protein CASGLATSGRPHEQYF.